This record concerns one TCR beta chain sequence. Its antigen is not identified. The data stem from a study of shared clonotypes between healthy human individuals. The wider study: CD8 memory received one plate per donor, CD8 naive two, CD4 memory three and CD4 naive three.

General study findings and limits: Estimated richness was generally greater in naive than memory subsets.

Measured with immunoSEQ multiplex PCR; TCRdb has only the in-frame clones, and not every one. The sample lists hundreds of thousands of clones, 96% occurring once. Each of the donors was a healthy adult who was HIV-negative and had not had a recent acute infection or vaccination. CD8 memory merged CD45RO+ cells and CCR7-negative CD45RA+ TemRA cells into one population. The ends lost 3 bases at V and 1 base at J; junction bases unmatched: 10. The germline V gene encodes CDR1 SGHDT and CDR2 YYEEEE. The CDR3 has 17 amino acids. The V call is TRBV5-6, the J call TRBJ1-1; 9 nucleotides align to TRBD1. Sequenced input: memory CD8+ T cells sorted from blood. Indicated subset: CD45RO+ cells pooled with CCR7-negative TemRA cells. This TCR came from a man aged 25 to 40 in good health. CDR3 nucleotides: TGTGCCAGCAGCTCCCTGGGACAGGGCGCCCGGAACACTGAAGCTTTCTTT. Its protein is CASSSLGQGARNTEAFF.